The present entry profiles one T cell receptor beta chain with its context. The sample comes from a study of technical replicates of blood from a few donors. Only in-frame clones appear in the TCRdb table, and some are missing; sequencing was by immunoSEQ multiplex PCR. The sample gives about 97,000 clones, about 96% of which show up once; approximately 0.33% is in the top ten. The CDR3 runs 16 residues. V shed 5 bases, J shed 0 bases, and the junction held 10 bases outside the gene matches. CDR1 SGHDT and CDR2 YYEEEE come from the germline V gene. The sequence derives from a human donor in good health. Source material: T cells isolated from PBMCs. The chain is built from TRBV5-6 and TRBJ1-1, with TRBD1 matching 7 bases. The CDR3 DNA follows: TGTGCCAGCAGTCTAGGGGGCCGAGAACTGAACACTGAAGCTTTCTTT. Its protein is CASSLGGRELNTEAFF.